These 26 T cell receptor beta chains share one sample of origin, sequenced in a study of T cells after yellow fever vaccination. MiXCR, run by TCRdb on the 5' RACE reads, gives a single entry per CDR3 protein. The top ten hold around a fifth of the sample, which has under 40,000 distinct CDR3 sequences, 6.5% to 8.5% seen once. The specimen was PBMCs, either bulk or a sorted T-cell subset (CD4+, CD8+, memory, or dextramer-sorted; not recorded which), collected on the day of the first yellow fever vaccination. Receptors were obtained from a young man who received the YFV17D yellow fever vaccine.

This clonotype was seen a handful of times. The rearrangement links TRBV7-3 to TRBJ2-1, with D possibly being TRBD2 (6 bases). The CDR3 has 16 residues. The V gene's germline CDR1 is SGHTA and CDR2 FQGTGA. V was pared by 5 bases and J by 3 bases, with 17 bases between. CDR3 nucleotides: TGTGCCAGCAGCCCTTATCGGACTACCCTCTACAATGAGCAGTTCTTC. As protein: CASSPYRTTLYNEQFF.

This clonotype was seen at least ten times. The chain carries TRBV7-2 and TRBJ1-6; D unresolved. Trimming took off 7 bases at V and 7 bases at J, with 11 bases between the two ends. Germline values: CDR1 SGHTA, CDR2 FQGNSA. CDR3 length: 13 amino acids. In DNA form, the CDR3 reads TGTGCCAGCACCCTAGACGGAAATTCACCCCTCCACTTT. Translation: CASTLDGNSPLHF.

In this sample, this clonotype turned up many times. The chain links TRBV12-3 or TRBV12-4 to TRBJ2-5; D call uncertain. The length of the CDR3 is 11 residues. The V end lost 10 bases, the J end lost 5 bases, and 11 bases lay between the germline ends. DNA of the CDR3: TGTGCCATTACGGCCGGTGAGACCCAGTACTTC. Protein product: CAITAGETQYF.

This clonotype was recorded many times. The chain uses TRBV7-2 and TRBJ2-3; D not resolved. The V gene lost 3 bases and the J gene lost 2 bases, with 9 bases spanning the gap. CDR3 length equals 14 residues. Germline V gene sequence: CDR1 SGHTA, CDR2 FQGNSA. The CDR3 DNA follows: TGTGCCAGCAGCTTCGGTTATTACACAGATACGCAGTATTTT. Translated: CASSFGYYTDTQYF.

The table lists this clonotype with a few counts. This chain joins TRBV7-2 and TRBJ2-5, with 9 bases aligning to TRBD2. The germline V gene has CDR1 SGHTA and CDR2 FQGNSA. V lost 1 base, J lost 2 bases, and 2 bases stayed unmatched. This CDR3 comprises 15 residues. The CDR3 nucleotides are TGTGCCAGCAGCTTAGATGCGGGGGGGCAAGAGACCCAGTACTTC. It encodes CASSLDAGGQETQYF.

This clonotype was recorded at least ten times. V is TRBV7-2 and J is TRBJ1-1; D is perhaps TRBD1 (5 bases). Germline V gene data show CDR1 as SGHTA and CDR2 as FQGNSA. Deletions cut 5 bases from V and 10 bases from J, with 17 bases between. This CDR3 is built from 13 residues. Here the CDR3 DNA reads TGTGCCAGCAGCCCTGGGCCTTCCCAGGGAGCTTTCTTT. Residues: CASSPGPSQGAFF. The full variable domain, completed using reference TRBV7-2 and TRBJ1-1, is GAGVSQSPSNKVTEKGKDVELRCDPISGHTALYWYRQSLGQGLEFLIYFQGNSAPDKSGLPSDRFSAERTGGSVSTLTIQRTQQEDSAVYLCASSPGPSQGAFFGQGTRLTVV.

This clonotype was detected ten times or more. The chain uses TRBV27 and TRBJ2-6; a possible D gene is TRBD2 (5 bases). Between the trimmed V and J ends, which lost 10 bases and 0 bases, there was a span of 7 bases. Germline V CDR1 and CDR2: MNHEY, SMNVEV (reference sequence). The CDR3 contains 13 residues. CDR3 DNA: TGTGCCATCCGGGACTCTGGGGCCAACGTCCTGACTTTC. Translated, it gives CAIRDSGANVLTF.

This clonotype was picked up many times. The gene calls are TRBV9 and TRBJ2-3; TRBD2 agrees at 7 bases. The V segment lost 3 bases and the J segment 3 bases; nucleotides outside the gene matches: 4. Germline V CDR1 and CDR2: SGDLS, YYNGEE. There are 14 residues in the CDR3. This CDR3 is CASSAAGSTDTQYF. In DNA form, the CDR3 reads TGTGCCAGCAGCGCAGCGGGATCTACAGATACGCAGTATTTT. Drawing the rest from reference TRBV9 and TRBJ2-3, the complete variable domain is DSGVTQTPKHLITATGQRVTLRCSPRSGDLSVYWYQQSLDQGLQFLIQYYNGEERAKGNILERFSAQQFPDLHSELNLSSLELGDSALYFCASSAAGSTDTQYFGPGTRLTVL.

This clonotype has at least ten counts. This chain connects TRBV10-3 to TRBJ1-5; the D gene is possibly TRBD1 (5 bases). Germline loops: CDR1 ENHRY, CDR2 SYGVKD. The V and J ends lost 7 bases and 5 bases respectively, with 15 bases between them. CDR3 length: 14 residues. CDR3 in amino acids: CAINGRDGDQPQHF. CDR3 in DNA: TGTGCCATCAACGGCCGGGACGGAGATCAGCCCCAGCATTTT.

This clonotype was detected ten times or more. This chain links TRBV7-2 with TRBJ1-2; 10 bases align to TRBD1. CDR3 length: 13 residues. V gave up 4 bases and J gave up 8 bases; unmatched junction bases: 4. Germline values: CDR1 SGHTA, CDR2 FQGNSA. The CDR3 region has the DNA TGTGCCAGCAGCTCGACAGGGGGCGCCGGCTACACCTTC. Translated: CASSSTGGAGYTF.

The table lists this clonotype with many counts. The CDR3 DNA sequence: TGCGCCAGCAGCCTACGGACAGGGTATAATTCACCCCTCCACTTT. It is translated as CASSLRTGYNSPLHF. The genes are TRBV5-1 and TRBJ1-6; 8 bases match TRBD1. The CDR3 extends over 15 amino acids. V trimming: 4 bases; J trimming: 4 bases; junction bases outside the gene matches: 4. Germline CDR1 reads SGHRS; CDR2 reads YFSETQ.

This clonotype has only a few counts. The chain has TRBV7-9 and TRBJ2-2; D ambiguous. Between the trimmed V and J ends, which lost 5 bases and 6 bases, there was a span of 16 bases. From germline, CDR1 is SEHNR and CDR2 FQNEAQ (reference sequence). The CDR3 extends over 15 amino acids. CDR3 nucleotides: TGTGCCAGCAGCCGAGACCATGGGCCGTCCGGGGAGCTGTTTTTT. This sequence encodes CASSRDHGPSGELFF.

This clonotype was counted a few times. J is TRBJ1-1 and V is TRBV29-1, with a possible D match to TRBD1 (5 bases). Trimming stripped 7 bases from V and 2 bases from J, with 11 bases between. CDR1 and CDR2 (germline): SQVTM, ANQGSEA. CDR3 length: 12 amino acids. The CDR3: CSADDSNTEAFF. CDR3 sequence (DNA): TGCAGCGCTGACGACAGTAACACTGAAGCTTTCTTT. Full variable domain (rest looked up from reference TRBV29-1 and TRBJ1-1): SAVISQKPSRDICQRGTSLTIQCQVDSQVTMMFWYRQQPGQSLTLIATANQGSEATYESGFVIDKFPISRPNLTFSTLTVSNMSPEDSSIYLCSADDSNTEAFFGQGTRLTVV.

The table lists this clonotype with many counts. The CDR3 region has the DNA TGTGCCAGCACCCTCCTGGGGGCGGGGGGGCAGTTCTTC. It is translated as CASTLLGAGGQFF. This chain connects TRBV12-3 or TRBV12-4 to TRBJ2-1; 8 bases align to TRBD2. The trim removed 7 bases at V and 12 bases at J, leaving 11 bases unmatched. The CDR3 length is 13 residues.

There are many counts of this clonotype. The rearrangement uses TRBV7-8 and TRBJ2-2; D perhaps matches TRBD1 (6 bases). The V and J ends lost 5 bases and 1 base respectively, with 8 bases between them. Germline-derived CDR1 and CDR2 are SGHVS and FQNEAQ. The CDR3 has 14 amino acids. The CDR3 region has the DNA TGTGCCAGCAGCACACAGGGGAACACCGGGGAGCTGTTTTTT. Translated, it gives CASSTQGNTGELFF.

This clonotype is large (0.1 to 1%) within its sample. The CDR3 coding sequence is TGCGCCAGCAGCCAAGGGACAGGGGGCTACAATGAGCAGTTCTTC. Translation gives CASSQGTGGYNEQFF. This chain uses TRBV4-3 with TRBJ2-1; 10 nucleotides align to TRBD1. Germline V CDR1 and CDR2: LGHNA, YSLEER. J was trimmed by 3 bases and V by 1 base; bases with no gene match: 0. CDR3 length: 15 amino acids.

This clonotype was seen repeatedly, ten times or more. The chain has TRBV5-5 and TRBJ2-7; 7 nucleotides match TRBD1. CDR1 SGHKS and CDR2 YYEKEE come from the germline V gene (reference sequence). The CDR3 length is 13 residues. V lost 2 bases and J lost 3; bases outside the gene matches: 2. The CDR3 coding sequence is TGTGCCAGCAGCTTAGGACAGGTCTACGAGCAGTACTTC. Translation gives CASSLGQVYEQYF.

This clonotype showed up many times. This rearrangement joins TRBV13 to TRBJ2-2, with 7 positions matching TRBD1. V was pared by 5 bases and J by 6 bases, with 6 bases of the junction left unmatched. The CDR3 length is 14 residues. CDR1 and CDR2 (germline): PRHDT, FYEKMQ (reference sequence). Written as DNA, the CDR3 is TGTGCCAGCAGCCCCAGGCAGGGGGCCGGGGAGCTGTTTTTT. Its translation: CASSPRQGAGELFF.

Worth noting for this clonotype: Mismatch with germline at one junction end may stem from a read error. The gene calls are TRBV3-1 and TRBJ2-1; 10 nucleotides align to TRBD2. The CDR3 is 15 residues long. Germline values: CDR1 LGHDT, CDR2 YNNKEL (reference sequence). The CDR3 here is CTSTRSSGGAVEQFF. In DNA, the CDR3 is TGTACCAGCACCCGCTCAAGCGGGGGGGCCGTTGAGCAGTTCTTC.

About this clonotype itself: One base away lies a much larger clone, so this may be a sequencing read error. V and J are TRBV6-5 and TRBJ1-4, with 8 bases fitting TRBD1. The CDR3 is 17 amino acids. V lost 4 bases to trimming and J lost 6 bases; unmatched junction nucleotides: 13. Per germline, CDR1 MNHEY and CDR2 SVGAGI. The CDR3 reads CASSSNIRGLKYEKLFF. The CDR3 coding sequence is TGTGCCAGCAGTTCCAACATCAGGGGGCTAAAATATGAAAAACTGTTTTTT.

This clonotype was found many times. The V and J genes are TRBV11-2 and TRBJ1-1; a weak D match, TRBD1 (5 bases). Germline CDR1 SGHAT, CDR2 FQNNGV. The CDR3 covers 13 residues. Trimming shortened V by 5 bases and J by 1 base, and 8 bases separated the two germline ends. In nucleotides, the CDR3 is TGTGCCAGCAGCGTCGACAGGAACACTGAAGCTTTCTTT. It yields the protein CASSVDRNTEAFF.

This clonotype was seen ten or more times. The chain uses TRBV6-1 and TRBJ1-2; TRBD1 matches at 10 bases. CDR1 MNHNS and CDR2 SASEGT come from the germline V gene. Losses at the gene ends were 6 bases for V and 3 bases for J; bases not matched to a gene: 7. CDR3 length equals 15 residues. The CDR3 is CASRPLGTGDYGYTF. DNA of the CDR3: TGTGCCAGCAGACCCCTCGGGACAGGGGACTATGGCTACACCTTC.

In its sample, this clonotype was seen many times. The chain employs TRBV29-1 and TRBJ2-5, with 7 bases aligning to TRBD2. There are 11 residues in the CDR3. V shed 7 bases and J 5 bases; nucleotides not matched to a gene: 4. Germline-derived CDR1 and CDR2 are SQVTM and ANQGSEA. The CDR3 loop is CSGGGEETQYF. CDR3 coding DNA: TGCAGCGGGGGGGGTGAGGAGACCCAGTACTTC.

In its sample, this clonotype was seen a few times. The V call is TRBV6-2 or TRBV6-3, the J call TRBJ2-7; 7 bases line up with TRBD2. The ends lost 0 bases at V and 0 bases at J; junction bases unmatched: 5. Germline CDR1 MNHEY, CDR2 SVGEGT. CDR3 length: 16 amino acids. The CDR3 coding sequence is TGTGCCAGCAGTTACTCGAGCGAGCGGGGCTCCTACGAGCAGTACGTC. This codes for CASSYSSERGSYEQYV.

This clonotype came up many times. The genes are TRBV27 and TRBJ2-3; TRBD2 matches at 8 bases. V shed 7 bases and J 3 bases; nucleotides not matched to a gene: 9. The CDR3 runs to 15 residues. CDR1 and CDR2 (germline): MNHEY, SMNVEV (reference sequence). The CDR3 sequence: CASTGGGRGTDTQYF. For the CDR3, the DNA is TGTGCCAGCACCGGGGGGGGCCGGGGGACAGATACGCAGTATTTT.

This clonotype came up many times. The chain couples TRBV25-1 to TRBJ1-1; 7 nucleotides match TRBD1. Per the germline V gene, CDR1 is MGHDK and CDR2 is SYGVNS. V shed 4 bases and J 3 bases; nucleotides not matched to a gene: 5. There are 14 residues in the CDR3. The CDR3 protein is CASSADRYDTEAFF. The CDR3 DNA reads as TGTGCCAGCAGTGCGGACAGGTATGACACTGAAGCTTTCTTT.